The rows below give T cell receptor beta chains drawn from one sample of a study of Graves' ophthalmopathy and Graves' hyperthyroidism. One entry per CDR3 protein, called by TCRdb with MiXCR from the multiplex PCR reads. Among around 1.1 million distinct CDR3 sequences listed, 35% to 45% were seen once. Sequencing used peripheral blood or thyroid tissue (not recorded which). These receptors all stem from an adult man with Graves' hyperthyroidism. CDR3s include the opening cysteine and the closing phenylalanine or tryptophan. Each record gives: clone size, J gene, D gene, V gene, CDR3 protein, CDR3 DNA. A D gene is named only where the DNA matches it firmly. Size is stated for part of the rows, as once, few or many counts, or as a class when the clone is expanded.

many TRBJ2-2 - TRBV2 CASSERGSGELFF TGTGCCAGCAGTGAACGGGGGTCCGGGGAGCTGTTTTTT
many TRBJ2-7 TRBD1 TRBV29-1 CSVRRGLSYEQYF TGCAGCGTCCGAAGGGGGCTCTCCTACGAGCAGTACTTC
- TRBJ2-2 - TRBV29-1 CSLERYTGELFF TGCAGCTTAGAGAGGTACACCGGGGAGCTGTTTTTT
once TRBJ2-2 TRBD2 TRBV9 CASSVIGTSGTGELFF TGTGCCAGCAGCGTAATAGGGACTAGCGGTACCGGGGAGCTGTTTTTT
- TRBJ1-1 - TRBV6-5 CANSRMNTEAFF TGTGCCAACAGCCGTATGAACACTGAAGCTTTCTTT
- TRBJ1-4 - TRBV7-9 CASSLTDTTTNEKLFF TGTGCCAGCAGCTTAACGGACACAACAACTAATGAAAAACTGTTTTTT
many TRBJ1-2 TRBD1 TRBV12-3/TRBV12-4 CASSLSGQGAYGYTF TGTGCCAGCAGTTTATCAGGACAGGGGGCCTATGGCTACACCTTC
- TRBJ2-5 TRBD1 TRBV12-3/TRBV12-4 CASSSNRGLLRETQYF TGTGCCAGCAGTTCCAACAGGGGGCTTTTGAGGGAGACCCAGTACTTC
- TRBJ2-6 TRBD1 TRBV19 CASSYTGGFGANVLTF TGTGCCAGTAGCTACACAGGGGGGTTCGGGGCCAACGTCCTGACTTTC
- TRBJ1-4 TRBD1 TRBV12-3/TRBV12-4 CASIRTGVNEKLFF TGTGCCAGCATTCGGACAGGAGTGAATGAAAAACTGTTTTTT
few TRBJ1-2 - TRBV5-5 CASSLFLSYTF TGTGCCAGCAGCTTGTTTCTGAGCTACACCTTC
many TRBJ1-2 TRBD1 TRBV7-9 CASSLADRETGYTF TGTGCCAGCAGCTTAGCCGACAGGGAAACGGGCTACACCTTC
many TRBJ1-2 - TRBV5-6 CASEGRLYGYTF TGTGCCAGTGAAGGCCGGCTATATGGCTACACCTTC
- TRBJ2-2 TRBD1 TRBV20-1 CSARRTGDTGELFF TGCAGTGCTAGACGGACAGGGGACACCGGGGAGCTGTTTTTT